The 6 T cell receptor beta chains listed next were all sequenced from one sample in a study of metastatic and nonmetastatic thyroid tumors. TCRdb reanalyzed the PCR reads with MiXCR. The table lists roughly 16,000 clones, approximately 24% of them singletons, with about 13% in the top ten. Each patient came to thyroid surgery without any prior treatment (of any kind). Sequencing was done on a sample of tumor tissue. These receptor sequences come from a male donor with papillary thyroid cancer or a benign thyroid nodule (not recorded which). Some clones in this sample may be carry-over from other donors' samples.

Many counts were recorded for this clone. The chain joins TRBV19 to TRBJ2-5; 10 bases agree with TRBD2. Germline CDR1 and CDR2: LNHDA and SQIVND (reference sequence). The CDR3 has 15 amino acids. V shed 4 bases and J 3 bases; nucleotides not matched to a gene: 5. For the CDR3, the DNA is TGTGCCAGTAGTAATCGGCTAGCGGGGGAAGAGACCCAGTACTTC. This encodes CASSNRLAGEETQYF.

This clone was detected many times. This rearrangement joins TRBV3-1 to TRBJ2-2; the match to TRBD1 covers 8 bases. Trimming cost V 6 bases and J 9 bases; bases outside gene matches: 21. Looked up from germline, CDR1 is LGHDT and CDR2 is YNNKEL (reference sequence). The CDR3 extends over 18 amino acids. As DNA, the CDR3 is TGTGCCAGCAGTCTGCGTATTCTAAGACAGGGGCACAACTGGGAGCTGTTTTTT. This codes for CASSLRILRQGHNWELFF.

Turning to this clone: At one boundary the junction diverges from the germline segment, which might be a read error. V gene TRBV5-1 combines with J gene TRBJ2-1; D might be TRBD2 (6 bases). Germline CDR1 reads SGHRS; CDR2 reads YFSETQ. The CDR3 totals 14 residues. In DNA, the CDR3 is TGCGCCAGCAGTTCGGGGGAAGACAGAGAGACCAAGTACTTC. This sequence encodes CASSSGEDRETKYF.

The gene calls are TRBV3-1 and TRBJ1-5; 7 bases map to TRBD1. The CDR3 contains 15 residues. V gave up 5 bases and J gave up 6 bases; unmatched junction bases: 10. CDR1 and CDR2 (germline): LGHDT, YNNKEL (reference sequence). CDR3 region: CASSYGTAGTQPQHF. The CDR3 nucleotides read TGTGCCAGCAGCTATGGGACAGCTGGAACTCAGCCCCAGCATTTT.

This clone is large. This rearrangement joins TRBV5-1 to TRBJ1-4; 10 bases are shared with TRBD1. Germline V gives CDR1 SGHRS, CDR2 YFSETQ. The CDR3 has 15 amino acids. The V and J ends lost 7 bases and 7 bases, in that order; junction bases with no gene match: 10. CDR3 in DNA: TGCGCCAGCGGACCAGGGACAGGGGAGGTTGAAAAACTGTTTTTT. It is translated as CASGPGTGEVEKLFF.

This clone is medium-sized within its sample. The chain links TRBV5-1 to TRBJ1-6; no definite D call. The CDR3 is made up of 16 amino acids. Trimming cost V 2 bases and J 8 bases, with 17 bases left between them. Germline V lookup: CDR1 SGHRS, CDR2 YFSETQ. CDR3 residues: CASSFGRADWDSPLHF. CDR3 nucleotide sequence: TGCGCCAGCAGCTTCGGGAGGGCAGACTGGGATTCACCCCTCCACTTT.